This T cell receptor beta chain appears in the sequencing data of a study of OX40 agonist ivuxolimab in advanced cancers. At the level of the study: Head and neck, renal cell, melanoma or hepatocellular carcinoma were the cancers that dose-escalation patients had.

Patients were ineligible given autoimmune disease history or systemic immunosuppression. The CDR3 is 16 residues long. Germline assignment: CDR1 SGDLS and CDR2 YYNGEE. Losses at the gene ends were 2 bases for V and 4 bases for J; bases not matched to a gene: 9. The assay was immunoSEQ multiplex PCR, and TCRdb's table has in-frame clones only and misses some. The sample contains approximately 40,000 clones, approximately 80% of which appear only once. The sequencing here drew on CD4+ or CD8+ T cells sorted from blood, taken in a trial of the OX40 agonist ivuxolimab. This sequence originates from an adult with an advanced solid tumor such as melanoma, head and neck, liver or kidney cancer. V and J are TRBV9 and TRBJ1-2; 9 nucleotides match TRBD1. CDR3 in amino acids: CASSVPRDRVGYGYTF. As DNA, the CDR3 is TGTGCCAGCAGCGTCCCCCGGGACAGGGTGGGCTATGGCTACACCTTC. Full variable domain (rest looked up from reference TRBV9 and TRBJ1-2): DSGVTQTPKHLITATGQRVTLRCSPRSGDLSVYWYQQSLDQGLQFLIQYYNGEERAKGNILERFSAQQFPDLHSELNLSSLELGDSALYFCASSVPRDRVGYGYTFGSGTRLTVV.